The rows below give T cell receptor beta chains drawn from one sample of a study of blood T cell repertoires in COVID-19. Method: immunoSEQ multiplex PCR; TCRdb's copy keeps in-frame clones and lacks some. The sample consists of nearly 60,000 clones, almost 90% of them appearing once. Sequencing was carried out using peripheral blood. The receptor set was obtained from a man in his 60s with active COVID-19. CDR3s include the opening cysteine and the closing phenylalanine or tryptophan. D genes are given only for firm matches. Clone size, where shown, is once, few, many, or a class for clones that have expanded.

CDR3aa: CAWRTGSWEQYF
CDR3nt: TGTGCCTGGCGGACAGGGTCTTGGGAGCAGTACTTC
abundance: -
j_gene: TRBJ2-7
v_gene: TRBV30
d_gene: TRBD1

CDR3aa: CASSMAGTGELFF
CDR3nt: TGTGCCAGTAGTATGGCAGGGACCGGGGAGCTGTTTTTT
abundance: -
j_gene: TRBJ2-2
v_gene: TRBV19
d_gene: -

CDR3aa: CAWSVPTGYQPQHF
CDR3nt: TGTGCCTGGAGTGTTCCTACAGGGTATCAGCCCCAGCATTTT
abundance: -
j_gene: TRBJ1-5
v_gene: TRBV30
d_gene: -

CDR3aa: CAWSPGQGTNYGYTF
CDR3nt: TGTGCCTGGAGTCCGGGACAGGGAACTAACTATGGCTACACCTTC
abundance: -
j_gene: TRBJ1-2
v_gene: TRBV30
d_gene: TRBD1

CDR3aa: CASALAASGSNEQFF
CDR3nt: TGTGCCAGCGCCCTAGCGGCTAGCGGGAGCAATGAGCAGTTCTTC
abundance: -
j_gene: TRBJ2-1
v_gene: TRBV9
d_gene: TRBD2

CDR3aa: CASSQEIGGNGKAFF
CDR3nt: TGCGCCAGCAGCCAAGAAATAGGAGGGAATGGGAAAGCTTTCTTT
abundance: -
j_gene: TRBJ1-1
v_gene: TRBV4-3
d_gene: -

CDR3aa: CASGTTSGVYNEQFF
CDR3nt: TGTGCCAGCGGTACAACTAGCGGGGTTTACAATGAGCAGTTCTTC
abundance: -
j_gene: TRBJ2-1
v_gene: TRBV6-5
d_gene: TRBD2

CDR3aa: CASQTGEGAFF
CDR3nt: TGTGCCAGTCAGACAGGGGAAGGAGCTTTCTTT
abundance: -
j_gene: TRBJ1-1
v_gene: TRBV19
d_gene: TRBD1

CDR3aa: CASSLDVGTSGKGEQYF
CDR3nt: TGTGCCAGCAGCTTAGATGTCGGGACTAGCGGGAAGGGAGAGCAGTACTTC
abundance: -
j_gene: TRBJ2-7
v_gene: TRBV7-6
d_gene: TRBD2

CDR3aa: CASGRTLDSNQPQHF
CDR3nt: TGTGCCAGTGGTCGGACTCTAGATAGCAATCAGCCCCAGCATTTT
abundance: -
j_gene: TRBJ1-5
v_gene: TRBV19
d_gene: -

CDR3aa: CASSPNPGRGTEAFF
CDR3nt: TGTGCCAGCTCACCGAACCCGGGCCGGGGCACTGAAGCTTTCTTT
abundance: -
j_gene: TRBJ1-1
v_gene: TRBV18
d_gene: -

CDR3aa: CASSPAGTGYREAFF
CDR3nt: TGCGCCAGCAGCCCAGCGGGGACAGGGTATAGGGAAGCTTTCTTT
abundance: -
j_gene: TRBJ1-1
v_gene: TRBV5-1
d_gene: TRBD1

CDR3aa: CASRQGQVTSYQETQYF
CDR3nt: TGTGCCAGCAGACAGGGACAGGTAACTTCGTACCAAGAGACCCAGTACTTC
abundance: -
j_gene: TRBJ2-5
v_gene: TRBV7-2
d_gene: TRBD1

CDR3aa: CASSGGLEGDTQYF
CDR3nt: TGTGCCAGTAGCGGGGGACTAGAGGGAGATACGCAGTATTTT
abundance: few
j_gene: TRBJ2-3
v_gene: TRBV19
d_gene: TRBD2

CDR3aa: CASRYDTGSNQPQHF
CDR3nt: TGTGCCAGTAGATATGACACGGGGAGCAATCAGCCCCAGCATTTT
abundance: -
j_gene: TRBJ1-5
v_gene: TRBV19
d_gene: -

CDR3aa: CASSFREGLETQYF
CDR3nt: TGTGCCAGCAGCTTCCGGGAGGGCCTAGAGACCCAGTACTTC
abundance: -
j_gene: TRBJ2-5
v_gene: TRBV5-6
d_gene: TRBD2